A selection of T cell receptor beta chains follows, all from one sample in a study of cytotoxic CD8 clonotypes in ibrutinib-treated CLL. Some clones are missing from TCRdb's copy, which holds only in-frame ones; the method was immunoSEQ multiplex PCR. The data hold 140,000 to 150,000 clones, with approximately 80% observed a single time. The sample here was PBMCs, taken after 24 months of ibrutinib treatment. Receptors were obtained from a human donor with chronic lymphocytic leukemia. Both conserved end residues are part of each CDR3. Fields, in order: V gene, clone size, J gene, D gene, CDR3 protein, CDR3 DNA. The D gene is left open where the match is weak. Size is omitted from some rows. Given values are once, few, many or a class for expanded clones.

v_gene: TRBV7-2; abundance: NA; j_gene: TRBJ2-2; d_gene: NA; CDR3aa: CASSLEFGAGHTGELFF; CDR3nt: TGTGCCAGCAGCTTAGAGTTTGGCGCGGGCCACACCGGGGAGCTGTTTTTT
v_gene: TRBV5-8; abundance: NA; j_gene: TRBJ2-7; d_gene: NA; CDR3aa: CASSREYEQYF; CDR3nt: TGTGCCAGCAGCAGGGAGTACGAGCAGTACTTC
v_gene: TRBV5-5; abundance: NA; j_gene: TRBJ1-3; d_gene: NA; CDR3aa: CASSLGTASGNTIYF; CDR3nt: TGTGCCAGCAGCTTGGGCACCGCCTCTGGAAACACCATATATTTT
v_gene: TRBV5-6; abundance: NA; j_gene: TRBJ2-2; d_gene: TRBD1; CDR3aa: CASSWGTGTTGELFF; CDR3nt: TGTGCCAGCAGCTGGGGGACAGGAACCACCGGGGAGCTGTTTTTT
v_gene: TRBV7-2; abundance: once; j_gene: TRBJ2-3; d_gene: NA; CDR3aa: CASSPPGGVDTQYF; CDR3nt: TGTGCCAGCAGCCCCCCCGGGGGAGTGGATACGCAGTATTTT
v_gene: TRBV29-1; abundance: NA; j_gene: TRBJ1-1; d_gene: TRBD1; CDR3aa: CSVAGQPMNTEAFF; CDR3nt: TGCAGCGTCGCGGGACAGCCCATGAACACTGAAGCTTTCTTT
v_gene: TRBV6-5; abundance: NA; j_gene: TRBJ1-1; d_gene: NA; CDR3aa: CASSRTHTEAFF; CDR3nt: TGTGCCAGCAGCCGGACCCACACTGAAGCTTTCTTT
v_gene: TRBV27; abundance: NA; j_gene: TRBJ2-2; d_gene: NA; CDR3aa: CASSGASGLITGELFF; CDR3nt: TGTGCCAGCTCGGGGGCTAGCGGACTTATCACCGGGGAGCTGTTTTTT
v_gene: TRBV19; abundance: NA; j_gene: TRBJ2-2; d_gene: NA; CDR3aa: CASSGTTNTGELFF; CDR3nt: TGTGCCAGTAGTGGAACTACGAACACCGGGGAGCTGTTTTTT
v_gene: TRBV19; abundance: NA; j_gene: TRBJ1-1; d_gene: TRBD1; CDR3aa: CASTQTGGGTEAFF; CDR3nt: TGTGCCAGTACCCAGACAGGGGGTGGCACTGAAGCTTTCTTT
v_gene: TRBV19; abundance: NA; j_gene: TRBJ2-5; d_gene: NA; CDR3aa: CASMGSGLQERTQYF; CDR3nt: TGTGCCAGTATGGGGAGCGGACTACAAGAGCGGACCCAGTACTTC
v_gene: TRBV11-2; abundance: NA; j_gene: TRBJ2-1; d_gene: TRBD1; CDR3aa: CASSLGRQGASYNEQFF; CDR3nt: TGTGCCAGCAGCTTGGGGAGACAGGGGGCCTCCTACAATGAGCAGTTCTTC
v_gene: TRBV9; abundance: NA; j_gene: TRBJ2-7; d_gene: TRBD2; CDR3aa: CASSAGGVDYEQYF; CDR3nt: TGTGCCAGCAGCGCCGGGGGGGTGGACTACGAGCAGTACTTC
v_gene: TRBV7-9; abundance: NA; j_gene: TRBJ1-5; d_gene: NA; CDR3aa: CASSFLNQPQHF; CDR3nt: TGTGCCAGCAGCTTCCTGAATCAGCCCCAGCATTTT
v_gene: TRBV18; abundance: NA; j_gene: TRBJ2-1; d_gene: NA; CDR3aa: CASSPRTQGGDEQFF; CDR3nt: TGTGCCAGCTCACCACGGACACAGGGTGGCGATGAGCAGTTCTTC
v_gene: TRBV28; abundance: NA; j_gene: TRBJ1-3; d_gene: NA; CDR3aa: CASSNPGGTIYF; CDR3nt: TGTGCCAGCAGTAACCCCGGGGGCACCATATATTTT
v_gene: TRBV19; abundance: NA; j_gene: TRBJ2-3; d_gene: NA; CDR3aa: CASSGTPLPQYF; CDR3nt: TGTGCCAGTAGTGGGACCCCCCTCCCGCAGTATTTT
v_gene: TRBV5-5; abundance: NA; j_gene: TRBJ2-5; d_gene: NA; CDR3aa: CASSLAPPWGQYF; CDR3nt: TGTGCCAGCAGCTTGGCGCCACCCTGGGGCCAGTACTTC
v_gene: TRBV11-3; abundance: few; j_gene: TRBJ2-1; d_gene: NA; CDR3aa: CASSPGTLNEQFF; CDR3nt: TGTGCCAGCAGCCCCGGGACTTTGAATGAGCAGTTCTTC
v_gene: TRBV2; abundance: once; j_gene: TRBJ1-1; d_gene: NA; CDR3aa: CASSERGVNTEAFF; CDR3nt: TGTGCCAGCAGTGAGCGGGGGGTGAACACTGAAGCTTTCTTT
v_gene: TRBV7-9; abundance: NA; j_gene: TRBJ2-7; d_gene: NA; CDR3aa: CASSLPLREQYF; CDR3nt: TGTGCCAGCAGCTTACCCCTAAGAGAGCAGTACTTC
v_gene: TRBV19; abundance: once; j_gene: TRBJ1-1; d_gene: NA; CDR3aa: CASSPAGIPGYEAFF; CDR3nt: TGTGCCAGTAGCCCTGCCGGCATACCGGGTTATGAAGCTTTCTTT
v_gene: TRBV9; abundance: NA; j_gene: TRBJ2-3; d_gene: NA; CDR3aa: CASSVRGGSSTDTQYF; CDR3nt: TGTGCCAGCAGCGTAAGAGGAGGATCTAGCACAGATACGCAGTATTTT
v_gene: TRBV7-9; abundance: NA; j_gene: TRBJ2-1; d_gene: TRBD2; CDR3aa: CASSPAGLAGVNEQFF; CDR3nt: TGTGCCAGCAGCCCAGCGGGGCTAGCGGGAGTCAATGAGCAGTTCTTC
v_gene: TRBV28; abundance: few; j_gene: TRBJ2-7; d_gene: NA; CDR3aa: CASSLRSGEQYF; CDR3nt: TGTGCCAGCAGTTTACGGAGCGGCGAGCAGTACTTC
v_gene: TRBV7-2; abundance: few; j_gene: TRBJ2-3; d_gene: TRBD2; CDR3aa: CASSFPGGPVDTQYF; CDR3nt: TGTGCCAGCAGCTTCCCGGGGGGGCCGGTAGATACGCAGTATTTT
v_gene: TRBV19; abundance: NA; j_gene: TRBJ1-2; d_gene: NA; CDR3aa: CASSPGPPVSKGYTF; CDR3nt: TGTGCCAGTAGTCCGGGACCCCCGGTCTCGAAGGGCTACACCTTC
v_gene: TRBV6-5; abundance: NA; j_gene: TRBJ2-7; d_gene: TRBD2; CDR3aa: CASGRDYEQYF; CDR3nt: TGTGCCAGCGGGAGGGACTACGAGCAGTACTTC
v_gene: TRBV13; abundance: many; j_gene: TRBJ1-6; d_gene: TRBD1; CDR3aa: CASSTLQGSPLHF; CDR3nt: TGTGCCAGCAGCACCCTACAGGGGTCACCCCTCCACTTT
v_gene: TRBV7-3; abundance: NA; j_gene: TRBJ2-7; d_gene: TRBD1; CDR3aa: CASSDSGTGTSEQYF; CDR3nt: TGTGCCAGCAGCGATTCCGGGACAGGGACTTCCGAGCAGTACTTC
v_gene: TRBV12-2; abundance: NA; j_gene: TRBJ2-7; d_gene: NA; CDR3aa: CASRPRWEQYF; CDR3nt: TGTGCAAGTCGCCCCCGTTGGGAGCAGTACTTC
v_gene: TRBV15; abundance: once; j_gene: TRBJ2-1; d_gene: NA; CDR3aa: CATSRGWGPAVNEQFF; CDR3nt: TGTGCCACCAGCAGAGGGTGGGGCCCCGCGGTCAATGAGCAGTTCTTC
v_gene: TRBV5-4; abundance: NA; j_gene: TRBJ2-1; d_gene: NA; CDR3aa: CASSLELDRYNEQFF; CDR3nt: TGTGCCAGCAGCTTGGAGTTGGACCGCTACAATGAGCAGTTCTTC
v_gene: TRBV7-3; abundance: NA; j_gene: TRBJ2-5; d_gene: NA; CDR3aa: CASSSGTAGLETQYF; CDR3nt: TGTGCCAGCAGCTCCGGGACCGCGGGGTTGGAGACCCAGTACTTC
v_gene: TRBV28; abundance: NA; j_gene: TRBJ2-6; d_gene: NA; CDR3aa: CASRITGANVLTF; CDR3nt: TGTGCCAGCAGGATAACTGGGGCCAACGTCCTGACTTTC
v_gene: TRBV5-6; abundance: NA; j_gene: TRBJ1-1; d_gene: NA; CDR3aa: CASSLGWQSREAFF; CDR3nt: TGTGCCAGCAGCTTGGGTTGGCAGTCGCGTGAAGCTTTCTTT
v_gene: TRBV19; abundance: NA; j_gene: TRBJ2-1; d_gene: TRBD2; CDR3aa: CASSPWTSGRGYNEQFF; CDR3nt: TGTGCCAGTAGTCCGTGGACTAGCGGGAGGGGGTACAATGAGCAGTTCTTC
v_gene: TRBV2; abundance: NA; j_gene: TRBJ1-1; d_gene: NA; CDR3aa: CASSPGTGNTEAFF; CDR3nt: TGTGCCAGCAGCCCCGGGACGGGGAACACTGAAGCTTTCTTT
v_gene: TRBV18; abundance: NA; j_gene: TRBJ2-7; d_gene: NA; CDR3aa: CASSPLGGYYEQYF; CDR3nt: TGTGCCAGCTCACCATTAGGGGGGTACTACGAGCAGTACTTC
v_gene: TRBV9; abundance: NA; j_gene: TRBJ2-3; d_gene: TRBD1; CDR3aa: CASSVGQGGTDTQYF; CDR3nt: TGTGCCAGCAGCGTAGGACAGGGAGGCACAGATACGCAGTATTTT
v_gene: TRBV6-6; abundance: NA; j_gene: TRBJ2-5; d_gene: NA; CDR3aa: CASSNRVETQYF; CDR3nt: TGTGCCAGCAGCAACAGGGTAGAGACCCAGTACTTC
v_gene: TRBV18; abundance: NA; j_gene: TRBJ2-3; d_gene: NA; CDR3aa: CASSPGGTDTQYF; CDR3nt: TGTGCCAGCTCACCGGGGGGTACAGATACGCAGTATTTT
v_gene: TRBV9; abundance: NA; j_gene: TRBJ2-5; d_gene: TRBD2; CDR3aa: CASSYSLAGSETQYF; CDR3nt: TGTGCCAGCAGTTACTCGCTAGCGGGGAGCGAGACCCAGTACTTC
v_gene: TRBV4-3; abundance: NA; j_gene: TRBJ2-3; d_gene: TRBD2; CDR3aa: CASSQDMGRGLAGGWADTQYF; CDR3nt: TGCGCCAGCAGCCAAGATATGGGCAGGGGACTAGCGGGAGGGTGGGCAGATACGCAGTATTTT
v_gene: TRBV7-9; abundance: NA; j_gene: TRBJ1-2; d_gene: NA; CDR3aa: CASSPEGSGYTF; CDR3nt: TGTGCCAGCAGCCCAGAGGGCAGCGGCTACACCTTC
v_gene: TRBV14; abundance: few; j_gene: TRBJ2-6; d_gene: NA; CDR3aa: CASSQGSSGANVLTF; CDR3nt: TGTGCCAGCAGCCAAGGGTCCTCTGGGGCCAACGTCCTGACTTTC
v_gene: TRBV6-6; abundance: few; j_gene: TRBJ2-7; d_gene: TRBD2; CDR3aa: CASSHGGGYEQYF; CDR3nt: TGTGCCAGCAGCCACGGGGGGGGTTACGAGCAGTACTTC
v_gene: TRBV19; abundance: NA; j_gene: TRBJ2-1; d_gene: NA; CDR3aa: CASRLAGRAYNEQFF; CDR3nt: TGTGCCAGTAGGCTGGCCGGCCGGGCCTACAATGAGCAGTTCTTC
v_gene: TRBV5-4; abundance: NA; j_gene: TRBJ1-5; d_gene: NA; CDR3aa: CASSLGGGPQHF; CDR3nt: TGTGCCAGCAGCTTGGGGGGAGGGCCCCAGCATTTT
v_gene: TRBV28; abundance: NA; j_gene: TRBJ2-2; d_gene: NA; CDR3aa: CASSLWGAGELFF; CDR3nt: TGTGCCAGCAGCCTATGGGGGGCCGGGGAGCTGTTTTTT
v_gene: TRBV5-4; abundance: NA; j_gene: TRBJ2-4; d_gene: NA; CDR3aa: CASRGWGKNIQYF; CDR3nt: TGTGCCAGCCGAGGGTGGGGCAAAAACATTCAGTACTTC
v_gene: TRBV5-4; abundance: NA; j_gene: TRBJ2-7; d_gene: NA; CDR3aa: CASSVLLTGTTTGEQYF; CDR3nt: TGTGCCAGCAGCGTACTCTTAACCGGGACAACCACGGGGGAGCAGTACTTC
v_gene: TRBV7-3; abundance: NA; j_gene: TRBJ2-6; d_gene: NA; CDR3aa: CASSTGTGSSGANVLTF; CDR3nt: TGTGCCAGCTCCACCGGGACGGGGAGCTCTGGGGCCAACGTCCTGACTTTC
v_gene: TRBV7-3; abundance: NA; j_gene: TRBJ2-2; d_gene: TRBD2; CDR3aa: CASSSSGWYTGELFF; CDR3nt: TGTGCCAGCAGCAGTAGCGGGTGGTACACCGGGGAGCTGTTTTTT
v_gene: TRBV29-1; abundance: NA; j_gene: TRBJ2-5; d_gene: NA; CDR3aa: CSGNPGPLGGTQYF; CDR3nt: TGCAGCGGCAACCCGGGCCCCCTAGGCGGGACCCAGTACTTC